This TCR beta chain was documented in a study of radiotherapy plus CTLA-4 blockade in lung cancer listed by TCRdb under 2018. With regard to the full study: Among enrolled patients, approximately 19% had an objective response and 31% reached disease control.

V drops 2 bases and J drops 0 bases, leaving 16 bases in between. CDR1 and CDR2 are read off the germline V gene as KGHSH and LQKENI. Including the terminal cysteine and phenylalanine, the CDR3 comprises 17 residues. Of the read, only the CDR3 DNA is kept; its 51 bases are in frame from base 1. Library preparation employed the immunoSEQ multiplex PCR assay. Sourced from immuneACCESS, this table was stored by TCRdb with only in-frame sequences that have V and J called. A share of the clones is absent; for the studies checked, an unresolved V gene accounts for under half, and the remainder has no known explanation. The sample table holds 40,000 to 50,000 clones, of which 80% to 85% were seen once. The ten largest clones take up 2.5% to 3.5% of the sample. As for this clone: Its antigen is still unknown. Qualities for individual bases were not recorded, and no much larger clone is one base off.

Focal radiation therapy combined with CTLA-4 blockade (ipilimumab) was tested in patients with chemo-refractory metastatic non-small-cell lung cancer. On the study overall, not on this receptor specifically: After treatment with radiotherapy and ipilimumab, TCR clones that originated in tumors expanded in peripheral blood. Early dynamic changes in blood T cell clones, together with increased serum interferon-beta after radiation, were reported as the strongest predictors of response.

The chain is made from TRBV18 and TRBJ1-1, with no confidently assigned D gene. The TCR was taken from a human donor with non-small cell lung cancer who had stable disease on radiotherapy plus ipilimumab. This specimen consisted of peripheral blood, obtained from a patient treated with radiotherapy plus ipilimumab. The DNA is as follows: TGTGCCAGCTCACCAATCTCGGCAGGTACCATGAACACTGAAGCTTTCTTT. Translated, this is CASSPISAGTMNTEAFF.